Listed here are 32 T cell receptor beta chains from one sample, sequenced in a study of blood T cell repertoires in COVID-19. Sequencing was performed with immunoSEQ multiplex PCR; in TCRdb, only in-frame clones are kept and a portion is missing. Of about 480,000 clones listed, roughly 90% are singletons. The sequenced sample consisted of PBMCs or T cells enriched from blood (not recorded which). All receptors come from a woman aged 40 to 55 who had recovered from COVID-19.

V is TRBV27 and J is TRBJ2-7, with 7 nucleotides matching TRBD1. Losses at the gene ends were 2 bases for V and 4 bases for J; bases not matched to a gene: 11. Germline values: CDR1 MNHEY, CDR2 SMNVEV (reference sequence). This CDR3 is built from 16 residues. CDR3 sequence: CASSLLPGQAGYEQYF. CDR3 nucleotides: TGTGCCAGCAGTTTACTACCCGGACAGGCAGGGTACGAGCAGTACTTC.

The genes are TRBV5-5 and TRBJ1-6; tentative D call: TRBD1 (6 bases). Per germline, CDR1 SGHKS and CDR2 YYEKEE (reference sequence). V lost 0 bases and J lost 7, with 11 bases in between. The length of the CDR3 is 15 residues. The CDR3 nucleotides are TGTGCCAGCAGCTTGGGGACAGTCGAAAATTCACCCCTCCACTTT. Protein: CASSLGTVENSPLHF.

The chain joins TRBV24-1 to TRBJ2-7; D may be TRBD1 (6 bases). The V end was cut by 3 bases, the J end by 4 bases, with 15 bases between. The CDR3 runs to 15 residues. CDR1 is KGHDR, CDR2 SFDVKD, per germline. CDR3: CATSDARPGVYEQYF. CDR3 DNA sequence: TGTGCCACCAGTGATGCCCGGCCAGGGGTATACGAGCAGTACTTC.

This rearrangement joins TRBV6-2 or TRBV6-3 to TRBJ1-1; D might be TRBD1 (5 bases). The ends were cut back, 6 bases at V and 6 bases at J, with 17 bases in the middle. The germline CDR1 and CDR2 sequences are MNHEY and SVGEGT. CDR3 length: 14 residues. CDR3 region: CASSLDRHIAEAFF. CDR3 in DNA: TGTGCCAGCAGCCTAGACAGACACATTGCTGAAGCTTTCTTT.

Only one count was recorded for this clone. This CDR3 reads CASSQTGRETQYF. CDR3 nucleotides: TGCGCCAGCAGCCAGACAGGCCGAGAGACCCAGTACTTC. The rearrangement uses TRBV4-3 and TRBJ2-5, with D possibly being TRBD1 (6 bases). CDR3 size: 13 residues. Germline V gene lookup returns CDR1 LGHNA and CDR2 YSLEER. Between the trimmed V and J ends, which lost 3 bases and 4 bases, there was a span of 9 bases.

V usage is TRBV6-2 or TRBV6-3 and J usage is TRBJ2-5, with 7 bases that match TRBD2. The V gene end was trimmed by 2 bases and the J gene end by 3 bases; junction bases not matched to a gene: 6. The V gene's germline CDR1 is MNHEY and CDR2 SVGEGT. The length of the CDR3 is 15 residues. The CDR3 DNA is TGTGCCAGCAGTTACGGGGACTACGCTAAAGAGACCCAGTACTTC. This codes for CASSYGDYAKETQYF.

The gene calls are TRBV28 and TRBJ1-4; 8 nucleotides align to TRBD1. With 6 bases clipped from V and 8 bases from J, the junction kept 8 bases outside the gene matches. The CDR3 sequence is 14 residues long. The germline V gene has CDR1 MDHEN and CDR2 SYDVKM. CDR3: CASRSDRGREKLFF. The CDR3 DNA is TGTGCCAGCAGGTCCGACAGGGGCAGAGAAAAACTGTTTTTT.

The chain has TRBV25-1 and TRBJ2-1; D may be TRBD2 (5 bases). The CDR3 sequence is 14 residues long. Germline V gives CDR1 MGHDK, CDR2 SYGVNS. The V end lost 1 base, the J end lost 8 bases, and 12 bases lay between the germline ends. For the CDR3, the DNA is TGTGCCAGCAGTGAATTTAGCGTTTGGGATGAGCAGTTCTTC. Protein sequence: CASSEFSVWDEQFF. Complete variable domain (other parts from reference TRBV25-1 and TRBJ2-1): EADIYQTPRYLVIGTGKKITLECSQTMGHDKMYWYQQDPGMELHLIHYSYGVNSTEKGDLSSESTVSRIRTEHFPLTLESARPSHTSQYLCASSEFSVWDEQFFGPGTRLTVL.

The chain couples TRBV4-1 to TRBJ2-1; the match to TRBD2 covers 11 bases. V lost 0 bases, J lost 9 bases, and 10 bases stayed unmatched. Germline V gives CDR1 MGHRA, CDR2 YSYEKL. The CDR3 runs to 17 residues. CDR3 amino acids: CASSQDLLAGGWGEQFF. The CDR3 DNA reads as TGCGCCAGCAGCCAAGATCTTTTAGCGGGAGGGTGGGGTGAGCAGTTCTTC.

This clone was observed a single time. The genes are TRBV5-8 and TRBJ1-1, with 7 positions matching TRBD1. This CDR3 is 13 amino acids long. Germline V gene sequence: CDR1 SGHTS, CDR2 YDEGEE. The V and J ends lost 4 bases and 11 bases, in that order; junction bases with no gene match: 11. Here the CDR3 reads CASSQRQGLAAFF. In DNA, the CDR3 is TGTGCCAGCAGCCAACGACAGGGTCTTGCTGCTTTCTTT.

V usage is TRBV2 and J usage is TRBJ2-5, with 7 bases identical to TRBD2. This CDR3 has 14 amino acids. Germline V lookup: CDR1 SNHLY, CDR2 FYNNEI. Unmatched junction bases numbered 6, after V lost 7 bases and J lost 1 base. The CDR3 DNA reads as TGTGCCAGCAAGTTCGGGACTACCCAAGAGACCCAGTACTTC. It encodes CASKFGTTQETQYF.

The chain couples TRBV7-2 to TRBJ2-7, with TRBD2 as a possible D gene (6 bases). V lost 5 bases and J 3 bases, leaving 17 bases between the germline ends. Germline V gene sequence: CDR1 SGHTA, CDR2 FQGNSA. CDR3 length: 15 residues. CDR3 sequence: CASSGDGTGYYEQYF. CDR3 in DNA: TGTGCCAGCAGCGGAGATGGGACTGGTTACTACGAGCAGTACTTC.

V is TRBV30 and J is TRBJ1-2, with D maybe TRBD1 (5 bases). The germline V gene encodes CDR1 GTSNPN and CDR2 SVGIG (reference sequence). V was cut by 1 base and J by 3 bases, with 15 bases left in between. The CDR3 is 15 residues long. The CDR3 loop reads CAWSEIPGLYYGYTF. The CDR3 nucleotides read TGTGCCTGGAGTGAAATTCCGGGACTTTACTATGGCTACACCTTC.

The chain carries TRBV4-1 and TRBJ2-3, with 10 bases lining up with TRBD2. The trim removed 3 bases at V and 4 bases at J, leaving 7 bases unmatched. The CDR3 is 16 amino acids. Germline lookup yields CDR1 MGHRA and CDR2 YSYEKL. The CDR3 here is CASSHLAGGTSDTQYF. CDR3 sequence (DNA): TGCGCCAGCAGCCATTTAGCGGGAGGTACGTCAGATACGCAGTATTTT.

This chain links TRBV2 with TRBJ2-1, with D tentatively TRBD2 (6 bases). This CDR3 contains 13 residues. In germline, CDR1 is SNHLY, CDR2 FYNNEI. V was clipped by 2 bases and J by 6 bases, with 8 bases between them. The CDR3 DNA is TGTGCCAGCAGTGAATACGGGAGCAATGAGCAGTTCTTC. Amino acids: CASSEYGSNEQFF.

V and J are TRBV28 and TRBJ1-5; 9 nucleotides agree with TRBD1. Germline-derived CDR1 and CDR2 are MDHEN and SYDVKM. With V trimmed by 4 bases and J by 4 bases, 5 bases remained unmatched. The CDR3 is 15 residues long. DNA for the CDR3: TGTGCCAGCAGTTCTTCCGGGACAGGGAATCAGCCCCAGCATTTT. Amino acids: CASSSSGTGNQPQHF.

A word on this clone: Additional DNA sequences in this sample encode the identical CDR3. CDR3 residues: CASSPEGDQPQHF. The CDR3 DNA is TGTGCCAGCTCACCAGAGGGCGATCAGCCCCAGCATTTT. The chain joins TRBV18 to TRBJ1-5; D not certain. Germline CDR1 reads KGHSH; CDR2 reads LQKENI. V dropped 2 bases and J dropped 5 bases, with 7 bases sitting between them. The CDR3 extends over 13 amino acids.

The chain combines TRBV19 with TRBJ1-1; the D gene is possibly TRBD1 (6 bases). In germline, CDR1 is LNHDA, CDR2 SQIVND (reference sequence). The CDR3 loop spans 17 amino acids. V was trimmed by 7 bases and J by 4 bases, leaving 25 bases between them. This CDR3 is CASTRSLNQGKGTEAFF. The CDR3 DNA follows: TGTGCCAGTACCCGCTCACTAAACCAGGGGAAGGGCACTGAAGCTTTCTTT. Supplemented by reference TRBV19 and TRBJ1-1, the full variable domain reads DGGITQSPKYLFRKEGQNVTLSCEQNLNHDAMYWYRQDPGQGLRLIYYSQIVNDFQKGDIAEGYSVSREKKESFPLTVTSAQKNPTAFYLCASTRSLNQGKGTEAFFGQGTRLTVV.

V usage is TRBV6-5 and J usage is TRBJ2-7, with D unclear. The CDR3 spans 15 residues. V lost 6 bases and J lost 0, with 15 bases in between. The V gene's germline CDR1 is MNHEY and CDR2 SVGAGI. The chain's CDR3 is CASRVDGRSSYEQYF. CDR3 sequence (DNA): TGTGCCAGCAGAGTAGACGGAAGGAGCTCCTACGAGCAGTACTTC.

The genes are TRBV4-3 and TRBJ2-7; tentatively, D is TRBD2 (5 bases). The CDR3 consists of 15 residues. With 0 bases removed from V and 0 bases from J, the gap between germline ends came to 9 bases. Germline lookup yields CDR1 LGHNA and CDR2 YSLEER. This chain's CDR3 is CASSQDTGSSYEQYF. The CDR3 region has the DNA TGCGCCAGCAGCCAAGATACTGGGAGCTCCTACGAGCAGTACTTC.

DNA of the CDR3: TGTGCCAGCAGCGACGCGGGGAATCAGCCCCAGCATTTT. Translating gives CASSDAGNQPQHF. The rearrangement links TRBV6-2 or TRBV6-3 to TRBJ1-5, with no clear D. This CDR3 has 13 amino acids. Germline assignment: CDR1 MNHEY and CDR2 SVGEGT. V was shortened by 6 bases and J by 4 bases, with 10 bases between the two germline ends.

The chain combines TRBV4-2 with TRBJ1-2; 8 bases agree with TRBD1. The germline V gene has CDR1 LGHNA and CDR2 YNFKEQ. The CDR3 is 17 amino acids. The ends lost 3 bases at V and 6 bases at J; junction bases unmatched: 15. CDR3 DNA sequence: TGTGCCAGCAGCCATAAGACAGGGGCTTCCTTACAAGATGGCTACACCTTC. It yields the protein CASSHKTGASLQDGYTF.

The chain links TRBV28 to TRBJ2-1; D remains unclear. The CDR3 has 11 residues. The germline gives CDR1 MDHEN, CDR2 SYDVKM. V lost 3 bases and J lost 6, with 3 bases in between. The CDR3 DNA reads as TGTGCCAGCAGTTTTAGCAATGAGCAGTTCTTC. Its translation is CASSFSNEQFF.

The gene calls are TRBV7-9 and TRBJ1-3; 7 nucleotides match TRBD1. Looked up from germline, CDR1 is SEHNR and CDR2 is FQNEAQ (reference sequence). V was clipped by 5 bases and J by 6 bases; unmatched bases: 4. The CDR3 is 13 residues long. The CDR3 DNA reads as TGTGCCAGCAGCATTGGACAGGCAAACACCATATATTTT. It is translated as CASSIGQANTIYF.

The rearrangement links TRBV6-1 to TRBJ1-5; no firm D call. V was cut by 1 base and J by 0 bases, with 10 bases left in between. The CDR3 covers 16 residues. CDR1 is MNHNS, CDR2 SASEGT, per germline. As DNA, the CDR3 is TGTGCCAGCAGTGAAGAGGTGACTATTAGCAATCAGCCCCAGCATTTT. Its protein product is CASSEEVTISNQPQHF.

The chain carries TRBV12-5 and TRBJ1-2; D perhaps matches TRBD1 (5 bases). Germline values: CDR1 LGHNT, CDR2 FRNRAP. The CDR3 contains 16 residues. The V gene lost 6 bases and the J gene lost 4 bases, with 21 bases spanning the gap. CDR3: CASGKTPAGFGYGYTF. CDR3 DNA sequence: TGTGCTAGTGGCAAGACCCCGGCAGGGTTTGGCTATGGCTACACCTTC.

A few counts support this clone. The V call is TRBV6-2 or TRBV6-3, the J call TRBJ2-3; TRBD1 aligns across 8 bases. J lost 1 base, V lost 6 bases, and 6 bases had no gene match. Germline V gene lookup returns CDR1 MNHEY and CDR2 SVGEGT. CDR3 length equals 15 residues. CDR3 DNA sequence: TGTGCCAGCAGCCGCAGGGGGCCGGGCACAGATACGCAGTATTTT. Protein: CASSRRGPGTDTQYF.

This clone was found a few times. The J gene is TRBJ1-5, the V gene TRBV11-2; 8 bases align to TRBD1. Germline V gives CDR1 SGHAT, CDR2 FQNNGV. This CDR3 has 16 amino acids. Trimming cost V 5 bases and J 2 bases; bases outside gene matches: 8. Written as DNA, the CDR3 is TGTGCCAGCAGCCCACGGACAGGGTTTGGCAATCAGCCCCAGCATTTT. Translated: CASSPRTGFGNQPQHF.

The chain has TRBV7-2 and TRBJ1-6; D is ambiguous. In germline, CDR1 is SGHTA, CDR2 FQGNSA. V lost 5 bases to trimming and J lost 6 bases, with 5 bases between them. The CDR3 totals 12 residues. This CDR3 reads CASSPRNSPLHF. CDR3 DNA sequence: TGTGCCAGCAGCCCTCGTAATTCACCCCTCCACTTT. The full variable domain, completed using reference TRBV7-2 and TRBJ1-6, is GAGVSQSPSNKVTEKGKDVELRCDPISGHTALYWYRQSLGQGLEFLIYFQGNSAPDKSGLPSDRFSAERTGGSVSTLTIQRTQQEDSAVYLCASSPRNSPLHFGNGTRLTVT.

This sequence joins TRBV7-8 and TRBJ1-4; possible D gene TRBD1, 6 bases. V was shortened by 5 bases and J by 7 bases, with 11 bases between the two germline ends. Germline V gene lookup returns CDR1 SGHVS and CDR2 FQNEAQ. The CDR3 totals 13 residues. The chain's CDR3 is CASSHGTLEKLFF. DNA for the CDR3: TGTGCCAGCAGCCACGGGACACTTGAAAAACTGTTTTTT.

V usage is TRBV10-1 and J usage is TRBJ2-1; 8 positions agree with TRBD2. The trim removed 4 bases at V and 6 bases at J, leaving 11 bases unmatched. The CDR3 runs to 16 residues. Germline V CDR1 and CDR2: WNHNN, SYGVQD (reference sequence). The CDR3 protein is CASSGISGLGPNEQFF. The CDR3 region has the DNA TGCGCCAGCAGTGGGATCTCGGGACTAGGACCCAATGAGCAGTTCTTC.

The chain joins TRBV9 to TRBJ2-7, with D possibly being TRBD2 (6 bases). V was shortened by 2 bases and J by 2 bases, with 8 bases between the two germline ends. CDR3 length equals 13 residues. CDR1 and CDR2 (germline): SGDLS, YYNGEE. This CDR3 reads CASSVGGTYEQYF. The CDR3 DNA is TGTGCCAGCAGCGTGGGGGGTACCTACGAGCAGTACTTC.